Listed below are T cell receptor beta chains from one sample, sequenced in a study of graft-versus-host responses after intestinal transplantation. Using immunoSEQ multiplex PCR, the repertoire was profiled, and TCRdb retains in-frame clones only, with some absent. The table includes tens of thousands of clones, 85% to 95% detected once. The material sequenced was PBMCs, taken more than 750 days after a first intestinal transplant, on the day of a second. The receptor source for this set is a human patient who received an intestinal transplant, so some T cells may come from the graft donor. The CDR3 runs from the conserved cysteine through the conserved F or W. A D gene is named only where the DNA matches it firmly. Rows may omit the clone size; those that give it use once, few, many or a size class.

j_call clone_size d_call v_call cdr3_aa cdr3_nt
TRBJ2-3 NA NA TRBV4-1 CASSPGQSTDTQYF TGTGCCAGCAGCCCCGGACAGAGCACAGATACGCAGTATTTT
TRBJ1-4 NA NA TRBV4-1 CASSRLGPRKEKLFF TGCGCCAGCAGCCGACTAGGTCCCCGTAAGGAAAAACTGTTTTTT
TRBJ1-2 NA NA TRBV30 CAWSVMLGGYTF TGTGCCTGGAGTGTAATGTTGGGTGGCTACACCTTC
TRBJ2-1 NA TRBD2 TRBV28 CASSQPPSGNEQFF TGTGCCAGCAGTCAACCCCCTAGCGGCAATGAGCAGTTCTTC
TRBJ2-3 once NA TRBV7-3 CASSPSRGESTDTQYF TGTGCCAGCAGCCCTTCGAGGGGGGAGAGCACAGATACGCAGTATTTT
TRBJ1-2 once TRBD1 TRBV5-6 CASSGEGAGGYGYTF TGTGCCAGCAGCGGGGAGGGCGCAGGGGGCTATGGCTACACCTTC
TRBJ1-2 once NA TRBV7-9 CASSFPSEGGGYTF TGTGCCAGCAGCTTTCCGTCGGAGGGGGGTGGCTACACCTTC
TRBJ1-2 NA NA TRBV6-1 CASELNRNNYGYTF TGTGCCAGCGAATTAAACAGGAATAACTATGGCTACACCTTC
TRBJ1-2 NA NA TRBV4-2 CASSQDRGRGNYGYTF TGTGCCAGCAGCCAAGATCGGGGGAGGGGAAACTATGGCTACACCTTC
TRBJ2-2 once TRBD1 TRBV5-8 CASTRQGPNTGELFF TGTGCCAGCACCCGACAGGGGCCGAACACCGGGGAGCTGTTTTTT
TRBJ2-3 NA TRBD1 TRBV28 CASAPGQGASDTQYF TGTGCCAGCGCCCCAGGGCAGGGGGCCTCAGATACGCAGTATTTT
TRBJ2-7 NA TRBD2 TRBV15 CATSLAGGDLEQYF TGTGCCACCAGTCTAGCGGGAGGGGATCTCGAGCAGTACTTC
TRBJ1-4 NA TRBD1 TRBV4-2 CASSQEVDRGYEKLFF TGTGCCAGCAGCCAAGAGGTCGACAGGGGGTACGAAAAACTGTTTTTT
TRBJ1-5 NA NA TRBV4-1 CASSLSPGANSNQPQHF TGCGCCAGCAGCCTATCCCCGGGTGCCAATAGCAATCAGCCCCAGCATTTT
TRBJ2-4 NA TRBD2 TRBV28 CASSPLAGDIQYF TGTGCCAGCAGTCCACTCGCGGGGGACATTCAGTACTTC
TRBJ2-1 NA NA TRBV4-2 CASSQEPGLTSYNEQFF TGTGCCAGCAGCCAAGAACCGGGACTGACCTCCTACAATGAGCAGTTCTTC
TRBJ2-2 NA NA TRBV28 CATRGGTGELFF TGTGCCACCAGGGGCGGCACCGGGGAGCTGTTTTTT
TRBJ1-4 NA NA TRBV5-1 CASSSMGAGEKLFF TGCGCCAGCAGCTCCATGGGGGCGGGAGAAAAACTGTTTTTT
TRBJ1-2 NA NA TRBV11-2 CASSLAAGPNYGYTF TGTGCCAGCAGCCTAGCCGCGGGACCTAACTATGGCTACACCTTC
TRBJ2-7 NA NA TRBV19 CASSSGGGYYYEQYF TGTGCCAGTAGTAGCGGAGGGGGCTACTACTACGAGCAGTACTTC
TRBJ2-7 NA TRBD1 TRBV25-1 CASSAGTGGYEQYF TGTGCCAGCAGTGCTGGGACAGGGGGCTACGAGCAGTACTTC
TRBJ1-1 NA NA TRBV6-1 CASTRGPMNTEAFF TGTGCCAGCACCCGAGGGCCTATGAACACTGAAGCTTTCTTT
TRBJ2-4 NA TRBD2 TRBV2 CASSGLAGIQYF TGTGCCAGCAGTGGGCTAGCGGGCATTCAGTACTTC
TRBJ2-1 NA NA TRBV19 CASRLTGQVHLNEQFF TGTGCCAGTAGATTGACGGGACAAGTTCATCTCAATGAGCAGTTCTTC
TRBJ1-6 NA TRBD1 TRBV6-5 CASSTKTGADSPLHF TGTGCCAGCAGTACCAAAACAGGGGCTGATTCACCCCTCCACTTT
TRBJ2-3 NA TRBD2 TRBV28 CASSPPRGASGRDTQYF TGTGCCAGCAGTCCTCCCCGGGGGGCTAGCGGGAGAGATACGCAGTATTTT
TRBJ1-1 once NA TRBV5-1 CASSSDLTGTEAFF TGCGCCAGCAGCTCCGACTTGACAGGCACTGAAGCTTTCTTT
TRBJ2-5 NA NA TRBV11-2 CASSSWKTQYF TGTGCCAGCAGCTCGTGGAAGACCCAGTACTTC
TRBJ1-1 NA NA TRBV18 CASSRQNTEAFF TGTGCCAGCTCACGACAGAACACTGAAGCTTTCTTT
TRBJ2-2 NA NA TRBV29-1 CSAPGPGELFF TGCAGCGCGCCAGGCCCCGGGGAGCTGTTTTTT
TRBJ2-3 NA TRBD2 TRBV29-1 CSVEDGTSGGADTQYF TGCAGCGTTGAAGATGGGACTAGCGGGGGGGCAGATACGCAGTATTTT
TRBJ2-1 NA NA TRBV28 CASSLIRYVGEYEQFF TGTGCCAGCAGTTTAATTAGATACGTCGGAGAGTACGAGCAGTTCTTC
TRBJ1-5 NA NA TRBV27 CASSLAGGQPQHF TGTGCCAGCAGTTTAGCCGGAGGGCAGCCCCAGCATTTT
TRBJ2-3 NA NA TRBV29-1 CSVENGRRTDTQYF TGCAGCGTTGAAAATGGCAGACGCACAGATACGCAGTATTTT
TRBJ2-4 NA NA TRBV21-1 CASSLTALGPKNIQYF TGTGCCAGCAGCCTCACTGCGTTAGGCCCCAAAAACATTCAGTACTTC
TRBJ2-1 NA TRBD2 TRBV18 CASSPLMTSGSYNEQFF TGTGCCAGCTCACCACTTATGACTAGCGGGAGCTACAATGAGCAGTTCTTC
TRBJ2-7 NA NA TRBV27 CASSLTASYEQYF TGTGCCAGCAGTTTAACGGCCTCCTACGAGCAGTACTTC
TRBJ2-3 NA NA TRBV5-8 CASSLYQMGDTQYF TGTGCCAGCAGCTTGTATCAGATGGGAGATACGCAGTATTTT
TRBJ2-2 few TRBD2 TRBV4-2 CASSQGTSDTGELFF TGTGCCAGCAGCCAAGGGACTAGCGACACCGGGGAGCTGTTTTTT
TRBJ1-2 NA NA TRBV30 CAWSVLLDYGYTF TGTGCCTGGAGTGTACTCTTGGACTATGGCTACACCTTC
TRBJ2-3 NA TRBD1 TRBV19 CATAGGLKPRSSDTQYF TGTGCCACCGCAGGGGGCCTTAAACCAAGGAGCTCGGATACGCAGTATTTT